The 13 T cell receptor beta chains given below trace back to one sample, sequenced in a study of response to subunit inactivated influenza vaccine. Each CDR3 protein gets one entry after TCRdb re-called the RT-PCR reads with MiXCR. Here the sample spans around 650,000 distinct CDR3 sequences, around a sixth being singletons. This material consisted of PBMCs from blood, taken 11 to 12 days after vaccination. The source is a man aged 45-60 years who received an inactivated influenza vaccine.

This chain joins TRBV10-3 and TRBJ2-2, with TRBD1 identical over 9 bases. The V gene's germline CDR1 is ENHRY and CDR2 SYGVKD. Unmatched junction bases numbered 3, after V lost 8 bases and J lost 5 bases. CDR3 length: 13 residues. The CDR3 reads CAIRTGVTGELFF. CDR3 nucleotides: TGTGCCATCCGGACAGGGGTTACCGGGGAGCTGTTTTTT.

CDR3 sequence: CATSRGNSGETQYF. CDR3 nucleotides: TGTGCCACCAGCAGAGGAAATAGCGGGGAGACCCAGTACTTC. This chain uses TRBV15 with TRBJ2-5, with 7 bases identical to TRBD2. J was trimmed by 5 bases and V by 1 base; bases with no gene match: 4. CDR1 is LNHNV, CDR2 YYDKDF, per germline (reference sequence). The CDR3 length is 14 residues.

This clonotype occurred a few times. The chain joins TRBV6-5 to TRBJ2-7; D tentatively reads TRBD1 or TRBD2 (6 bases each). The CDR3 totals 15 residues. CDR1 and CDR2 (germline): MNHEY, SVGAGI. Trimming removed 2 bases at V and 3 bases at J, with 14 bases between. For the CDR3, the DNA is TGTGCCAGCAGTTACCTAGGGGGGATGAGCTACGAGCAGTACTTC. Translated: CASSYLGGMSYEQYF.

This chain uses TRBV20-1 with TRBJ2-2, with TRBD1 identical over 9 bases. After removal of 6 bases from V and 0 bases from J, the junction contained 8 bases not matched to a gene. Germline CDR1 DFQATT, CDR2 SNEGSKA (reference sequence). This CDR3 has 16 amino acids. The CDR3 sequence: CSASHRGRANTGELFF. The CDR3 DNA reads TGCAGTGCCTCCCACAGGGGGCGGGCGAACACCGGGGAGCTGTTTTTT.

V is TRBV28 and J is TRBJ2-1, with a possible D match to TRBD1 (6 bases). The CDR3 has 15 residues. V lost 10 bases and J lost 3, with 19 bases in between. Germline V gene lookup returns CDR1 MDHEN and CDR2 SYDVKM. The CDR3 DNA is TGTGCCACCAAGAGGGGGTCGGCGGGCTACAATGAGCAGTTCTTC. This translates into CATKRGSAGYNEQFF.

This clonotype was seen a handful of times. The rearrangement uses TRBV7-6 and TRBJ2-2; TRBD1 matches 9 bases. V shed 5 bases, J shed 3 bases, and the junction held 4 bases outside the gene matches. Looked up from germline, CDR1 is SGHVS and CDR2 is FNYEAQ. The CDR3 is 15 residues long. DNA for the CDR3: TGTGCCAGCAGCGCAGGGACAGGGCACACCGGGGAGCTGTTTTTT. Its protein product is CASSAGTGHTGELFF.

Many counts were recorded for this clonotype. Compared with germline, one end of the junction differs, possibly owing to a read error. The rearrangement uses TRBV28 and TRBJ2-5; D gene ambiguous. Germline V gene sequence: CDR1 MDHEN, CDR2 SYDVKM. The CDR3 consists of 11 residues. The CDR3 region has the DNA TGCGCCAGCAGCTTGTATGAGACCCAGTACTTC. Amino acid sequence: CASSLYETQYF.

Concerning this clonotype: Likely a read error: the CDR3 ends without its conserved phenylalanine or tryptophan. The gene calls are TRBV3-1 and TRBJ1-2; D gene unclear. This CDR3 contains 12 residues. CDR1 LGHDT and CDR2 YNNKEL come from the germline V gene (reference sequence). Between the trimmed V and J ends, which lost 8 bases and 4 bases, there was a span of 11 bases. The CDR3 DNA sequence: TGTGCCAGCCCCCCAACGGTCTATGGCTACACCTTA. The encoded protein is CASPPTVYGYTL.

The CDR3 DNA is TGTGCCAGCAGCGCCGGCAGTTTCACGCAGTATTTT. It yields the protein CASSAGSFTQYF. This chain connects TRBV3-1 to TRBJ2-3; D call uncertain. Trimming removed 5 bases at V and 9 bases at J, with 12 bases between. The CDR3 runs 12 residues. Germline CDR1 reads LGHDT; CDR2 reads YNNKEL (reference sequence).

This sequence joins TRBV3-1 and TRBJ2-1, with D unresolved. The V end was cut by 4 bases, the J end by 7 bases, with 20 bases between. Per the germline V gene, CDR1 is LGHDT and CDR2 is YNNKEL (reference sequence). The CDR3 is 16 amino acids. The CDR3 is CASSPSEMTGRNEQFF. CDR3 bases: TGTGCCAGCAGCCCCTCCGAGATGACGGGTCGGAATGAGCAGTTCTTC.

The chain couples TRBV10-3 to TRBJ2-7; D perhaps matches TRBD1 (5 bases). The V end lost 10 bases, the J end lost 2 bases, and 12 bases lay between the germline ends. CDR1 ENHRY and CDR2 SYGVKD come from the germline V gene. CDR3 length: 12 residues. CDR3 in amino acids: CATRQPPYEQYF. The CDR3 region has the DNA TGTGCCACCCGACAGCCCCCCTACGAGCAGTACTTC.

V usage is TRBV12-3 or TRBV12-4 and J usage is TRBJ1-2; D gene uncertain. CDR3 length: 13 residues. Trimming pared 4 bases from V and 0 bases from J, leaving 6 bases between. Written as DNA, the CDR3 is TGTGCCAGCAGTTCCACGACTAACTATGGCTACACCTTC. It encodes CASSSTTNYGYTF.

This clonotype came up a few times. The chain recombines TRBV6-1 with TRBJ2-2, with unresolved D. This CDR3 is 15 amino acids long. Germline-derived CDR1 and CDR2 are MNHNS and SASEGT. V was trimmed by 6 bases and J by 1 base, leaving 12 bases between them. The CDR3 spells CASSLIDGNTGELFF. In nucleotides, the CDR3 is TGTGCCAGCAGCCTTATAGACGGGAACACCGGGGAGCTGTTTTTT.